The rows below give T cell receptor beta chains drawn from one sample of a study of human T cells and chemical hapten exposure. Via MiXCR, TCRdb re-called the RACE reads, giving one row per CDR3 protein. The sample lists 50,000 to 75,000 distinct CDR3 sequences, 11% occurring once. This specimen was whole blood, taken in connection with sensitization to the hapten diphenylcyclopropenone (DPC). The source of these receptors is a woman aged 25 to 39 with alopecia areata. Some clones in this sample may be carry-over from other donors' samples. Both conserved end residues are part of each CDR3. The D gene is left open where the match is weak.

d_call j_call cdr3_length v_call cdr3_aa
- TRBJ1-1 12 TRBV10-3 CASGRQNTEAFF
- TRBJ1-6 14 TRBV28 CASSLQPADSPLHF
TRBD2 TRBJ2-2 15 TRBV28 CASSSLAGVTGELFF
TRBD1 TRBJ1-4 15 TRBV12-3/TRBV12-4 CASRDRQGPNEKLFF
- TRBJ1-6 15 TRBV4-2 CASSQGEGSDSPLHF
TRBD1 TRBJ1-3 14 TRBV5-5 CASSSRDRVDTIYF
- TRBJ2-7 12 TRBV28 CASSRFSYEQYF
TRBD1 TRBJ2-7 13 TRBV11-3 CASRRQGSYEQYF
TRBD1 TRBJ1-1 14 TRBV4-2 CASSRPGGEAEAFF
- TRBJ1-1 15 TRBV4-2 CASSQPMGKNTEAFF
- TRBJ2-5 12 TRBV29-1 CSGAGAGETQYF
- TRBJ2-3 15 TRBV4-3 CASSQDGRGTDTQYF
- TRBJ2-1 13 TRBV29-1 CSVESQLRGEQFF
TRBD1 TRBJ1-6 16 TRBV5-1 CASSQTAGQGNSPLHF
- TRBJ1-1 13 TRBV29-1 CSVGGLMNTEAFF
- TRBJ1-5 13 TRBV6-4 CASSAEGNQPQHF
- TRBJ1-2 12 TRBV7-8 CASSPDSYGYTF
TRBD1 TRBJ2-5 15 TRBV20-1 CSASLGTGALETQYF
TRBD2 TRBJ2-7 17 TRBV5-4 CASSLARTSGLSYEQYF
TRBD2 TRBJ2-1 16 TRBV4-2 CASSQDLASGRGEQFF
- TRBJ1-1 13 TRBV7-2 CASSPEMNTEAFF
- TRBJ1-1 16 TRBV6-2/TRBV6-3 CASSYSTRTLNTEAFF
- TRBJ2-5 15 TRBV5-1 CASTVSGGDQETQYF
TRBD1 TRBJ1-1 16 TRBV7-7 CASSLGHRGQNTEAFF
TRBD1 TRBJ2-7 15 TRBV20-1 CSVPERSIQTGEQYF
- TRBJ1-1 13 TRBV7-8 CASTREFLTEAFF
- TRBJ1-1 14 TRBV6-2/TRBV6-3 CASRRDSPGPGAFF